Here is one T cell receptor beta chain with its context. Its specificity is unknown. The germline gene is not matched at one end of the junction; a read error may be the cause. CDR3 length: 13 residues. Per germline, CDR1 SNHLY and CDR2 FYNNEI. This record comes from a study of cytomegalovirus exposure and HLA in healthy donors. Study outcomes and limitations: It was confirmed in vitro that a few of the CMV-associated chains were specific for CMV antigens.

13 Jbeta primers and 60 Vbeta primers were used for the PCR. How the authors handled the data: Among the unique TCR beta chains that a later analysis counted, roughly 80 million in all, approximately 12 million were shared. The method was immunoSEQ multiplex PCR; TCRdb's version includes in-frame clones alone and lacks a portion of them. The V and J calls and the clone size are those of that table, but D and trimming were determined from the DNA. The sample lists some 180,000 clones, under 80% seen once, with under 2.5% in the top ten. Sequences were obtained from PBMCs. The J gene is TRBJ1-2, the V gene TRBV2; 8 nucleotides match TRBD1. The receptor was isolated from a woman in her thirties in good health and CMV-seropositive. The CDR3 DNA follows: TGTGCTAGCAGTCCCCAGGACAGGGCTGGCTACACCTTC. Protein: CASSPQDRAGYTF.